This T cell receptor (beta chain) was documented in a study of human T cells and chemical hapten exposure. Time point of the sample: pre-sensitization, week 0. Treatment indicated: therapeutic diphenylcyclopropenone sensitization with weekly scalp DPC. TCRdb called the RACE reads again in MiXCR, with one record for every CDR3 protein. Here the sample spans about 120,000 distinct CDR3 sequences, approximately 13% being singletons. A few counts support this clonotype. The sequences come from whole blood, collected in connection with sensitization to the hapten diphenylcyclopropenone (DPC). This receptor was taken from a woman younger than 30 with alopecia areata. Some clones in this sample may be carry-over from other donors' samples.

The CDR3 DNA reads as TGTGCCACCGGGCAGGGGGCTCGGGGTAATTCACCCCTCCACTTT. This translates into CATGQGARGNSPLHF. The J gene is TRBJ1-6, the V gene TRBV28; 8 nucleotides agree with TRBD1. Germline assignment: CDR1 MDHEN and CDR2 SYDVKM. The V gene end was trimmed by 10 bases and the J gene end by 6 bases; junction bases not matched to a gene: 11. The CDR3 is 15 amino acids.